This T cell receptor beta chain derives from a study of technical replicates of blood from a few donors. Profiling relied on immunoSEQ multiplex PCR, and the TCRdb table lists in-frame clones only, not all of them. This repertoire shows around 61,000 clones, less than 98% found once; its top ten account for around 0.19%. V shed 6 bases and J shed 4 bases, with 24 bases lying between them. CDR1 and CDR2 (germline): MDHEN, SYDVKM. This CDR3 contains 17 residues. The rearrangement uses TRBV28 and TRBJ1-2; D may be TRBD1 (6 bases). The sequence came from a human donor in good health. Material for sequencing was T cells isolated from PBMCs. This CDR3 is CASRRLKGGGAPYGYTF. Here the CDR3 DNA reads TGTGCCAGCAGGCGATTGAAGGGGGGAGGGGCCCCCTATGGCTACACCTTC.